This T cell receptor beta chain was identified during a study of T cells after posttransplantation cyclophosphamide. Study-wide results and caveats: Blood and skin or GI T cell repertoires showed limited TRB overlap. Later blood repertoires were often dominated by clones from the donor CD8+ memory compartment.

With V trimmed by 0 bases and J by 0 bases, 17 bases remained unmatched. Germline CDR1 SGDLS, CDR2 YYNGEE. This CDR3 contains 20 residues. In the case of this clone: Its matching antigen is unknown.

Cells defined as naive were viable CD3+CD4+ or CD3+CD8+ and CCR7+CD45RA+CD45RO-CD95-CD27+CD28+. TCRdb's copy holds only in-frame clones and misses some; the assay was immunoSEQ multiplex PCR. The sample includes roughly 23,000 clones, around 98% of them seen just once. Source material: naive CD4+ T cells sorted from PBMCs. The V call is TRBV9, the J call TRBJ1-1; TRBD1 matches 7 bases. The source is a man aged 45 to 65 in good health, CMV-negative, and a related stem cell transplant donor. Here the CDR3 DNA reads TGTGCCAGCAGCGTAGAATTATGTAGGGAGACAGGGCTCATGAACACTGAAGCTTTCTTT. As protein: CASSVELCRETGLMNTEAFF. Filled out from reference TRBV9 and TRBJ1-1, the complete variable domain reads DSGVTQTPKHLITATGQRVTLRCSPRSGDLSVYWYQQSLDQGLQFLIQYYNGEERAKGNILERFSAQQFPDLHSELNLSSLELGDSALYFCASSVELCRETGLMNTEAFFGQGTRLTVV.